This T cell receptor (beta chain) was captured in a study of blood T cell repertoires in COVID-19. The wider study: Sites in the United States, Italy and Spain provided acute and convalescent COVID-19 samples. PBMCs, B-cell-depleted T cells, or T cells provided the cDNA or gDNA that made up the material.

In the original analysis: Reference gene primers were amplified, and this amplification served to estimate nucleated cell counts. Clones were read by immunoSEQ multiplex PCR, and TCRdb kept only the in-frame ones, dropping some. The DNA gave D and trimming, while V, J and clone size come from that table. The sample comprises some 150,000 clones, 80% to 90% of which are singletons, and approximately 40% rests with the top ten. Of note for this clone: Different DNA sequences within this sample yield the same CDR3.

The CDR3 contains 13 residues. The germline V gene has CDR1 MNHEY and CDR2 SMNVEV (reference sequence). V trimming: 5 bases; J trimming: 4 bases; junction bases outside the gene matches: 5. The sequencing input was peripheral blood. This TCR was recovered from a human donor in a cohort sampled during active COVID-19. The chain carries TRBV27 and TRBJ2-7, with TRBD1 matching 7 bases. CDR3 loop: CASSPGTAYEQYF. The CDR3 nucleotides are TGTGCCAGCAGTCCGGGGACAGCTTACGAGCAGTACTTC.